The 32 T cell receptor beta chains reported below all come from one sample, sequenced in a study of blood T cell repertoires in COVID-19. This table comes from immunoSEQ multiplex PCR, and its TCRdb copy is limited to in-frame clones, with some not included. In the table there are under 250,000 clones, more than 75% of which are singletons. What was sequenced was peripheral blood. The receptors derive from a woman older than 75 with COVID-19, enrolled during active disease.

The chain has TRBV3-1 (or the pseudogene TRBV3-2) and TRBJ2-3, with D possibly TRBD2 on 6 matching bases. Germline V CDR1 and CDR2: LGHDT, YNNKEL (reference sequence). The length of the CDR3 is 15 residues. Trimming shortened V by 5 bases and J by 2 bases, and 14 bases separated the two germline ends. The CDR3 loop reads CASSNVGLDTDTQYF. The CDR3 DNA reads TGTGCCAGCAGCAACGTGGGACTCGACACAGATACGCAGTATTTT.

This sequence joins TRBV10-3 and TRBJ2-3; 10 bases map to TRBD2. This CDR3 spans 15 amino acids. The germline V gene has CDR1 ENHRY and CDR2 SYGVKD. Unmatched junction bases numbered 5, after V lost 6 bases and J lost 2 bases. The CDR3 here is CAIRASGGATDTQYF. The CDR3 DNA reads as TGTGCCATCAGGGCCAGCGGGGGGGCCACAGATACGCAGTATTTT.

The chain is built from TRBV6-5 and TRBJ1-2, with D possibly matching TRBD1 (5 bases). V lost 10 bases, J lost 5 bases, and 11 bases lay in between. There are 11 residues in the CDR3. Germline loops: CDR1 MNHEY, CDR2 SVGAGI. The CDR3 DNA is TGTGCCACAGGGAAAGGGTATGGCTACACCTTC. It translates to CATGKGYGYTF.

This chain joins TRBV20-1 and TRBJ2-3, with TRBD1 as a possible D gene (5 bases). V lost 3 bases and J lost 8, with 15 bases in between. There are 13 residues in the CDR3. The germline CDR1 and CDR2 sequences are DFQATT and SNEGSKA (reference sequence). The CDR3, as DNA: TGCAGTGCTAGTGTCAGGGAAGGTGGTACGCAGTATTTT. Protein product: CSASVREGGTQYF.

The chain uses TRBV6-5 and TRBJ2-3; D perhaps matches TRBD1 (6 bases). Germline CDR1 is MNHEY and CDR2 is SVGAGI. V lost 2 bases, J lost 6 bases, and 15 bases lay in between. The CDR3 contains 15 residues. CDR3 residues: CASSYGTRGADTQYF. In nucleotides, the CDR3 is TGTGCCAGCAGTTACGGTACCAGGGGAGCGGATACGCAGTATTTT.

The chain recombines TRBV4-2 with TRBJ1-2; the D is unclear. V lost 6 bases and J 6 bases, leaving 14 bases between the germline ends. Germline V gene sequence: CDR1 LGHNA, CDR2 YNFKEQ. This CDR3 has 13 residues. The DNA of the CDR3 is TGTGCCAGCAGAAAGACCACAGTCAATGGCTACACCTTC. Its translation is CASRKTTVNGYTF.

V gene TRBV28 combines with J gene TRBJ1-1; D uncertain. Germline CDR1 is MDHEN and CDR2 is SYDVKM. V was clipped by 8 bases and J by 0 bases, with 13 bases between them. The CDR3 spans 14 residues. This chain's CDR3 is CASYTWPMNTEAFF. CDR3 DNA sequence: TGTGCCAGCTATACCTGGCCAATGAACACTGAAGCTTTCTTT. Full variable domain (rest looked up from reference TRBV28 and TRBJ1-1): DVKVTQSSRYLVKRTGEKVFLECVQDMDHENMFWYRQDPGLGLRLIYFSYDVKMKEKGDIPEGYSVSREKKERFSLILESASTNQTSMYLCASYTWPMNTEAFFGQGTRLTVV.

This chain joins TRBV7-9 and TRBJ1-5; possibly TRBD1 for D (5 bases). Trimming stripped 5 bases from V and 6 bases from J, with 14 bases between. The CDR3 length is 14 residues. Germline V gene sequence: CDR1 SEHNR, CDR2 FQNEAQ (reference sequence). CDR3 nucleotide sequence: TGTGCCAGCAGCCCCAAGGGGTATAGTCAGCCCCAGCATTTT. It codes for CASSPKGYSQPQHF.

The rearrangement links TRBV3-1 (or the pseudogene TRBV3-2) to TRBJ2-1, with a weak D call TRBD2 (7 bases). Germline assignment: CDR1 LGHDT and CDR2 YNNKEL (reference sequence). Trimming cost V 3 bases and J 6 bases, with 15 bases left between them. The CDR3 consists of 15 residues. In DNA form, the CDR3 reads TGTGCCAGCAGCCAGAGGGGGGGGCGGTTCAATGAGCAGTTCTTC. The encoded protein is CASSQRGGRFNEQFF.

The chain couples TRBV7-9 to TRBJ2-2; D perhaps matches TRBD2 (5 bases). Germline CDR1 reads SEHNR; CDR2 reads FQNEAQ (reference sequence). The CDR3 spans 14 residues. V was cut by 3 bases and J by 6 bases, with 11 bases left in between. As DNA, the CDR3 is TGTGCCAGCAGCTTCCCCAACGGGGCCGGGGAGCTGTTTTTT. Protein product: CASSFPNGAGELFF.

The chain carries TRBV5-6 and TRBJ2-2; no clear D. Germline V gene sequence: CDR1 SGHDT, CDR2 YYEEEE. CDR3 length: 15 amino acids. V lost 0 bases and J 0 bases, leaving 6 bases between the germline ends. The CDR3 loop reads CASSLAGANTGELFF. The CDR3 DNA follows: TGTGCCAGCAGCTTGGCCGGAGCGAACACCGGGGAGCTGTTTTTT.

CDR3 loop: CASSRAQTAGDTEAFF. In nucleotides, the CDR3 is TGTGCCAGCTCACGTGCTCAGACAGCCGGCGACACTGAAGCTTTCTTT. The chain combines TRBV18 with TRBJ1-1, with D maybe TRBD1 (5 bases). In germline, CDR1 is KGHSH, CDR2 LQKENI. The V end lost 4 bases, the J end lost 3 bases, and 18 bases lay between the germline ends. The CDR3 loop spans 16 amino acids. Supplemented by reference TRBV18 and TRBJ1-1, the full variable domain reads NAGVMQNPRHLVRRRGQEARLRCSPMKGHSHVYWYRQLPEEGLKFMVYLQKENIIDESGMPKERFSAEFPKEGPSILRIQQVVRGDSAAYFCASSRAQTAGDTEAFFGQGTRLTVV.

CDR3: CAISVTRQATNYGYTF. CDR3 coding DNA: TGTGCCATCAGTGTAACCCGACAGGCCACTAACTATGGCTACACCTTC. The gene calls are TRBV10-3 and TRBJ1-2; a weak D match, TRBD1 (6 bases). The CDR3 is made up of 16 amino acids. The germline V and J ends were trimmed by 4 bases and 0 bases, with 15 bases remaining between them. Per germline, CDR1 ENHRY and CDR2 SYGVKD.

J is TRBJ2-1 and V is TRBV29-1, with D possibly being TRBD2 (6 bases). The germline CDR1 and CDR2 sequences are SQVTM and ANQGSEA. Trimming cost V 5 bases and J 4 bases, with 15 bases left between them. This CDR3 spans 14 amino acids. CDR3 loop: CSVRIRENYNEQFF. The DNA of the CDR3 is TGCAGCGTTCGGATCCGGGAGAATTACAATGAGCAGTTCTTC.

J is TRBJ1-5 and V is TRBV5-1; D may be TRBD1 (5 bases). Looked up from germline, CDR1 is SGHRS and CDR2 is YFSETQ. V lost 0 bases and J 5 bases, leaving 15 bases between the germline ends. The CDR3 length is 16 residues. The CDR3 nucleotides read TGCGCCAGCAGCTTGGGATCGGGGGTAGGCGATCAGCCCCAGCATTTT. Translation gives CASSLGSGVGDQPQHF. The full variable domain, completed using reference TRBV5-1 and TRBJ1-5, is KAGVTQTPRYLIKTRGQQVTLSCSPISGHRSVSWYQQTPGQGLQFLFEYFSETQRNKGNFPGRFSGRQFSNSRSEMNVSTLELGDSALYLCASSLGSGVGDQPQHFGDGTRLSIL.

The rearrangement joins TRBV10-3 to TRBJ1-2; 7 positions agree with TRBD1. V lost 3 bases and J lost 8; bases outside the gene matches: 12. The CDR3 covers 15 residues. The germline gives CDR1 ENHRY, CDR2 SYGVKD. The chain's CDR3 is CAISDPDRSLGGYTF. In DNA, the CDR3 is TGTGCCATCAGTGATCCGGACAGGTCCTTGGGGGGCTACACCTTC.

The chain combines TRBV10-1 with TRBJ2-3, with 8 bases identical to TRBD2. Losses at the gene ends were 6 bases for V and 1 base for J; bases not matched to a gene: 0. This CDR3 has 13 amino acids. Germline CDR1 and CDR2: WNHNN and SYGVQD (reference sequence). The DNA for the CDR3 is TGCGCCAGCAGAGCGGGGGGCACAGATACGCAGTATTTT. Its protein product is CASRAGGTDTQYF.

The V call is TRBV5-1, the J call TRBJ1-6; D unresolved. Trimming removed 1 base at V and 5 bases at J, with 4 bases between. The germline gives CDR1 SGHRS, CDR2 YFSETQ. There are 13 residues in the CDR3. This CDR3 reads CASSLTDNSPLHF. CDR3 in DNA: TGCGCCAGCAGCTTGACAGATAATTCACCCCTCCACTTT.

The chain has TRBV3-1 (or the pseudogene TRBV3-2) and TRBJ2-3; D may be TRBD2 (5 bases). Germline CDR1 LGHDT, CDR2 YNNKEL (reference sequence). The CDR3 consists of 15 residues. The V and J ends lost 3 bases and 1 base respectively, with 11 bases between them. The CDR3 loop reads CASSHGNSRTDTQYF. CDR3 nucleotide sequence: TGTGCCAGCAGCCACGGGAACAGCCGCACAGATACGCAGTATTTT.

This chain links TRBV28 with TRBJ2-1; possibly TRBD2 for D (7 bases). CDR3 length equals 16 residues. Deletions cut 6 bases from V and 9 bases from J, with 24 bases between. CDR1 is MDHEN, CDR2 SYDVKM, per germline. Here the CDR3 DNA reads TGTGCCAGCAGCCCCCCTCACGGGGGGCGAGTTAGTGAGCAGTTCTTC. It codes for CASSPPHGGRVSEQFF.

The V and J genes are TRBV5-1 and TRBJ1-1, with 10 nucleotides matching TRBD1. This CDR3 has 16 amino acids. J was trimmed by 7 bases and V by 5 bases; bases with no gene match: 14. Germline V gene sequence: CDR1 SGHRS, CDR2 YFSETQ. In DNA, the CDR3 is TGCGCCAGCAGTCGACTAAGGGACAGGGGAGTTTTTGAAGCTTTCTTT. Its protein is CASSRLRDRGVFEAFF.

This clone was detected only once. CDR3 residues: CASRGVGQAGNEQFF. CDR3 sequence (DNA): TGTGCCAGCAGGGGAGTCGGGCAGGCGGGCAATGAGCAGTTCTTC. The chain uses TRBV28 and TRBJ2-1; possible D gene TRBD2, 5 bases. Germline CDR1 is MDHEN and CDR2 is SYDVKM. The V end lost 6 bases, the J end lost 6 bases, and 18 bases lay between the germline ends. This CDR3 contains 15 residues. The variable domain in full, with the rest retrieved from reference TRBV28 and TRBJ2-1, is DVKVTQSSRYLVKRTGEKVFLECVQDMDHENMFWYRQDPGLGLRLIYFSYDVKMKEKGDIPEGYSVSREKKERFSLILESASTNQTSMYLCASRGVGQAGNEQFFGPGTRLTVL.

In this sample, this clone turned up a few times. The CDR3 nucleotides read TGTGCCAGCAGCAGGGACAGGGATCGCTATGGCTACACCTTC. Translation gives CASSRDRDRYGYTF. This sequence joins TRBV2 and TRBJ1-2, with 9 bases identical to TRBD1. This CDR3 contains 14 residues. Losses at the gene ends were 6 bases for V and 4 bases for J; bases not matched to a gene: 6. CDR1 is SNHLY and CDR2 is FYNNEI in the germline V gene.

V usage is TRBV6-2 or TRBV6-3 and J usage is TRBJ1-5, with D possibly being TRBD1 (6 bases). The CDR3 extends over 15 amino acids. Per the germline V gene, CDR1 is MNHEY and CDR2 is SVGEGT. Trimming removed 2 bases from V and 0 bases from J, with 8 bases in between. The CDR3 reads CASSYGTLSNQPQHF. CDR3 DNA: TGTGCCAGCAGTTACGGGACACTTAGCAATCAGCCCCAGCATTTT.

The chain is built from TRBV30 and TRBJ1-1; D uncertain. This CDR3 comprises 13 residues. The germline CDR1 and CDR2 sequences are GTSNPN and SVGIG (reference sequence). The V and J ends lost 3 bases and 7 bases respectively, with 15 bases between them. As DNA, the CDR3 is TGTGCCTGGAGCCGATCAGTACGGGATGAAGCTTTCTTT. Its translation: CAWSRSVRDEAFF. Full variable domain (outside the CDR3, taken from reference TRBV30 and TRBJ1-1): SQTIHQWPATLVQPVGSPLSLECTVEGTSNPNLYWYRQAAGRGLQLLFYSVGIGQISSEVPQNLSASRPQDRQFILSSKKLLLSDSGFYLCAWSRSVRDEAFFGQGTRLTVV.

The DNA for the CDR3 is TGTGCCAGCAGTTACACGGCAGGGGGTTACGAGCAGTACGTC. It yields the protein CASSYTAGGYEQYV. This chain joins TRBV6-6 and TRBJ2-7; TRBD1 agrees at 7 bases. The germline V gene encodes CDR1 MNHNY and CDR2 SVGAGI (reference sequence). The CDR3 is made up of 14 amino acids. The V segment lost 2 bases and the J segment 4 bases; nucleotides outside the gene matches: 5.

The CDR3 DNA reads TGTGCCAGCAGTTTAGAGCGAGATTCACCCCTCCACTTT. This encodes CASSLERDSPLHF. V is TRBV12-3 or TRBV12-4 and J is TRBJ1-6; D gene ambiguous. This CDR3 spans 13 amino acids. V lost 1 base and J 8 bases, leaving 6 bases between the germline ends.

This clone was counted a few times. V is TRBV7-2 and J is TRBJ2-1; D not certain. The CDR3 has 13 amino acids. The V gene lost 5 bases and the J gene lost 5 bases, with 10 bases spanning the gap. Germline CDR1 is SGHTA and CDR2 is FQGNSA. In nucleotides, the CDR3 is TGTGCCAGCAGCCGATCTAGGAACAATGAGCAGTTCTTC. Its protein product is CASSRSRNNEQFF.

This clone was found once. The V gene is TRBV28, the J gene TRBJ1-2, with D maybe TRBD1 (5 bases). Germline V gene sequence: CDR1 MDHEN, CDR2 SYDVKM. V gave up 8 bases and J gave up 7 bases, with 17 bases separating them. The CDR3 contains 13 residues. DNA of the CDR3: TGTGCCAGCCGCAGCGGGGCCGGAGGTGGCTACACCTTC. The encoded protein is CASRSGAGGGYTF.

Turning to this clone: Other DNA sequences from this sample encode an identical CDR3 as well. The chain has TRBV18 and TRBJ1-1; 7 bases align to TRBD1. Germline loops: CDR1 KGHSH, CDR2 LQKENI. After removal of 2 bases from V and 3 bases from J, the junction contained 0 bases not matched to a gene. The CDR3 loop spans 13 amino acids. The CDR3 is CASSPDRDTEAFF. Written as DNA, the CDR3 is TGTGCCAGCTCACCAGACAGGGACACTGAAGCTTTCTTT. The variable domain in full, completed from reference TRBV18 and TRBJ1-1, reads NAGVMQNPRHLVRRRGQEARLRCSPMKGHSHVYWYRQLPEEGLKFMVYLQKENIIDESGMPKERFSAEFPKEGPSILRIQQVVRGDSAAYFCASSPDRDTEAFFGQGTRLTVV.

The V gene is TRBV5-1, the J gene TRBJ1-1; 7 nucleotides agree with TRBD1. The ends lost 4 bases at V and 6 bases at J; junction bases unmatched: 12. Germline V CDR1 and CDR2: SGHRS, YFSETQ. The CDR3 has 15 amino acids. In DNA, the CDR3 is TGCGCCAGCAGCGAAACTACGAGACAGGGCGCTGAAGCTTTCTTT. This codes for CASSETTRQGAEAFF.

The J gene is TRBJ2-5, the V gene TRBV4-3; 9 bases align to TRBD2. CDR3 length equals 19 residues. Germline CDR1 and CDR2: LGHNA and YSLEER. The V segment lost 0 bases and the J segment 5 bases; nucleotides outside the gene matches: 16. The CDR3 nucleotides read TGCGCCAGCAGCCAAGATAGAGGAGCGGGCGGGGGGGCCCGGGAGACCCAGTACTTC. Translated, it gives CASSQDRGAGGGARETQYF.